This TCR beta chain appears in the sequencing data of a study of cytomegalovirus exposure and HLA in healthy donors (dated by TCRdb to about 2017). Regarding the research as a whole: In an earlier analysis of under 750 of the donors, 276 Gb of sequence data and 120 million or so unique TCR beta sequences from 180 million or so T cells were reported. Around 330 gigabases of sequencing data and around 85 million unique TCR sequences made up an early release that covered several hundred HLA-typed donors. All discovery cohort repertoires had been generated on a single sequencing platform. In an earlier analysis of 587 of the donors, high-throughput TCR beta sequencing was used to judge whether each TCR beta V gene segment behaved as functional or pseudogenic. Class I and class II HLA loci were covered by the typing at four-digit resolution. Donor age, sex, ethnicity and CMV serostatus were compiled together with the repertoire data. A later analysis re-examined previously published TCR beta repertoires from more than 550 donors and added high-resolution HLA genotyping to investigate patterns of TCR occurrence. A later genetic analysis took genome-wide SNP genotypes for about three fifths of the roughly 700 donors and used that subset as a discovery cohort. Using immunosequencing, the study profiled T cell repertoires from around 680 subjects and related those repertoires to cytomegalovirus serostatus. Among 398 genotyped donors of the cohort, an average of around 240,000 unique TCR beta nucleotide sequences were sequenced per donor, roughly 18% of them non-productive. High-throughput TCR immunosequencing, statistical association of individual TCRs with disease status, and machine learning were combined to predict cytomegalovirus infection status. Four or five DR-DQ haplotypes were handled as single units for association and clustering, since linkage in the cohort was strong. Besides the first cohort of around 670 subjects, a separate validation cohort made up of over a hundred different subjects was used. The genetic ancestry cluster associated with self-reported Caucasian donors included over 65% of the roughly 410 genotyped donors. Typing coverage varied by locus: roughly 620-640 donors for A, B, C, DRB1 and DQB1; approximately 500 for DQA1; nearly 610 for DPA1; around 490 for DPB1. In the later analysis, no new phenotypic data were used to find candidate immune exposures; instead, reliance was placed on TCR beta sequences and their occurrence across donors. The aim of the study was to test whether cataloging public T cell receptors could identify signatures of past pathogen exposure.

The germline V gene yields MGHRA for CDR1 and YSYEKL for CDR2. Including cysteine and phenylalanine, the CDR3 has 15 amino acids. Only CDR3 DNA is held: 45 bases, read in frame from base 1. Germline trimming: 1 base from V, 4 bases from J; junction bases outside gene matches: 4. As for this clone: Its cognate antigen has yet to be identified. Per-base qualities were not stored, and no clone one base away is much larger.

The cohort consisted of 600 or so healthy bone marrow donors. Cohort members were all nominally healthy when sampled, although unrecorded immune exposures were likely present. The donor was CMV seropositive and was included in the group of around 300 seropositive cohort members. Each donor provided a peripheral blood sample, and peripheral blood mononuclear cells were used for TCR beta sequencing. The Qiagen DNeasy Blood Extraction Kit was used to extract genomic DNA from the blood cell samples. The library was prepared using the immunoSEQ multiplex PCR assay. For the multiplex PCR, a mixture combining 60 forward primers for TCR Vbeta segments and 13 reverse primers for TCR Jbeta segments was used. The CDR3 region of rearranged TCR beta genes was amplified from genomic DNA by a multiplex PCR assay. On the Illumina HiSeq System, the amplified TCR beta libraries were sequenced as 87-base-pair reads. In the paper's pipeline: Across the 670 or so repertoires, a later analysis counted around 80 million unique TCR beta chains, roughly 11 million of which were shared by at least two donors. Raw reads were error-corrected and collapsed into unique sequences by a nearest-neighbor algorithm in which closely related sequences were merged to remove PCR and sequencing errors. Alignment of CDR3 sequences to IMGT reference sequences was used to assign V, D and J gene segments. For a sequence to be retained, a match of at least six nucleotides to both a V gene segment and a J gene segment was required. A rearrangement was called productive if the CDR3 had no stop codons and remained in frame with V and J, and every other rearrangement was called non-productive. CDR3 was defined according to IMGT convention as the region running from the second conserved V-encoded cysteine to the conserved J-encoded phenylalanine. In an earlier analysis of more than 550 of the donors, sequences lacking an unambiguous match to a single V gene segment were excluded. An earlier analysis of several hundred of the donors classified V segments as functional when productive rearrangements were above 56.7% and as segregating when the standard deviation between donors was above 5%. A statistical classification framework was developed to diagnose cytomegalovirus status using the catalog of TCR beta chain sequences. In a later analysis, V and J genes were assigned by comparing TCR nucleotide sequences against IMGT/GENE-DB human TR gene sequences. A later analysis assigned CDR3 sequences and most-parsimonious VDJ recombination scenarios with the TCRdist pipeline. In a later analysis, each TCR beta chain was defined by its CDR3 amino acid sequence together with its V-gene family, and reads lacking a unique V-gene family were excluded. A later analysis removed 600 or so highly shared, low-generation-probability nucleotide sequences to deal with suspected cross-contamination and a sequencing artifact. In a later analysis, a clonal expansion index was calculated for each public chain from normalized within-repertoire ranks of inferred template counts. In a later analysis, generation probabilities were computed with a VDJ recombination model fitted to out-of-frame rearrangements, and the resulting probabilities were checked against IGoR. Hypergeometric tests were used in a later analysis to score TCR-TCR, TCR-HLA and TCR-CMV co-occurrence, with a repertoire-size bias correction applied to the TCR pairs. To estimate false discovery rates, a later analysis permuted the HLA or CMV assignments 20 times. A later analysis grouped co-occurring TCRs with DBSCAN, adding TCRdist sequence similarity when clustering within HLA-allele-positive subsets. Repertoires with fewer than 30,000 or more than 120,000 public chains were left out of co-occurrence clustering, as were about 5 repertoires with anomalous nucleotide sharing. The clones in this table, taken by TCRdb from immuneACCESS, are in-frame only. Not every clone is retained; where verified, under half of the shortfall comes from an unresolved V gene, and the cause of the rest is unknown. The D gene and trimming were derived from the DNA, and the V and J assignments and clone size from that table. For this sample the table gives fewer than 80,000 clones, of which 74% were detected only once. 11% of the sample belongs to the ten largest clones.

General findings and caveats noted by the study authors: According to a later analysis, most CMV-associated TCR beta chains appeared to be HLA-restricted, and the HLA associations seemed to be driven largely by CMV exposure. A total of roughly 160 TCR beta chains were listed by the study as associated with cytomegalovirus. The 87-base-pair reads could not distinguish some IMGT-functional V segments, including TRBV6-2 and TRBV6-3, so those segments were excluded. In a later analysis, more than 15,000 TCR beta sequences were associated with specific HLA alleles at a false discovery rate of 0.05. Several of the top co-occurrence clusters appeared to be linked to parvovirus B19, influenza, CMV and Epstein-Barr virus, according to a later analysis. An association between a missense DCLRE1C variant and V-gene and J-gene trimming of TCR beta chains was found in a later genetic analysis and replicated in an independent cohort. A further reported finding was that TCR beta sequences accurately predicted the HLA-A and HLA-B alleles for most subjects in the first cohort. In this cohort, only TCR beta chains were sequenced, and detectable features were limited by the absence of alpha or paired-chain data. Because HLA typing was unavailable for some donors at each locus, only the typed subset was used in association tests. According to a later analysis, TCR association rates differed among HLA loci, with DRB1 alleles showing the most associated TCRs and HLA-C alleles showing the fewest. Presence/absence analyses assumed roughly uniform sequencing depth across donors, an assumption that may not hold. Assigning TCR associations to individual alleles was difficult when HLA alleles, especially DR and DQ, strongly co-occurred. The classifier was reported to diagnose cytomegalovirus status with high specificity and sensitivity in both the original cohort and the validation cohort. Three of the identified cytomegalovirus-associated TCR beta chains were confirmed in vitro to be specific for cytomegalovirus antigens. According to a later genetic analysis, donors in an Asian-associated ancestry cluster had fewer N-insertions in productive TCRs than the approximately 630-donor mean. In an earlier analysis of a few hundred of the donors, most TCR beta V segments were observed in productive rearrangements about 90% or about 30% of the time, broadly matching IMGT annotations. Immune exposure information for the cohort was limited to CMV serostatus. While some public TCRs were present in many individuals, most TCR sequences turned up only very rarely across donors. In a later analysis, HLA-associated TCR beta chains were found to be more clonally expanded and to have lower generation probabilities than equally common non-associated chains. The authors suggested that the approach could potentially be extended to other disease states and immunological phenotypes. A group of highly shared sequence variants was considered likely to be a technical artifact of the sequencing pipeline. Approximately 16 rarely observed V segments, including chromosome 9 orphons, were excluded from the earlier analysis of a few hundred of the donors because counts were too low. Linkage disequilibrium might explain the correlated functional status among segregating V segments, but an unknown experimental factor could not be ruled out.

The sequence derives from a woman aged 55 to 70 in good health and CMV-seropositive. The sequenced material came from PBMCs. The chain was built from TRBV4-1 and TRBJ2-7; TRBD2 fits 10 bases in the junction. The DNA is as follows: TGCGCCAGCAGCCAAGTGCTAGCGGGGGAATACGAGCAGTACTTC. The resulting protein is CASSQVLAGEYEQYF.